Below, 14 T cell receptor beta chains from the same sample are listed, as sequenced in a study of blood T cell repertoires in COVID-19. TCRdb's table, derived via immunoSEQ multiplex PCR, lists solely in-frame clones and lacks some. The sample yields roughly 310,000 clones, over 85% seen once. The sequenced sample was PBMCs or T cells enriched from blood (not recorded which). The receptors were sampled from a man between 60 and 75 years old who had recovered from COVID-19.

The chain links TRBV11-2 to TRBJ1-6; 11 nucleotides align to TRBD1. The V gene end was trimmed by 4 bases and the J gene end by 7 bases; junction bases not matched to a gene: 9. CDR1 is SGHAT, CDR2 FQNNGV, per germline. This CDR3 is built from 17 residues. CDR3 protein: CASSSLPGTGGNSPLHF. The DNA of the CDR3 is TGTGCCAGCAGCTCCCTCCCCGGGACAGGGGGAAATTCACCCCTCCACTTT. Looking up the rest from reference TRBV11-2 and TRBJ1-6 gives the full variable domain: EAGVAQSPRYKIIEKRQSVAFWCNPISGHATLYWYQQILGQGPKLLIQFQNNGVVDDSQLPKDRFSAERLKGVDSTLKIQPAKLEDSAVYLCASSSLPGTGGNSPLHFGNGTRLTVT.

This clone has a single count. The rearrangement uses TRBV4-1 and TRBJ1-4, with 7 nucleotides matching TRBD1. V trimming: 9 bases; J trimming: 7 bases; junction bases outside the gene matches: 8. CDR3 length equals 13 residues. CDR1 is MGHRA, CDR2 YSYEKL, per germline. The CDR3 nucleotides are TGCGCCAGTAGAGACAGGGCGGGTGAAAAACTGTTTTTT. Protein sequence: CASRDRAGEKLFF.

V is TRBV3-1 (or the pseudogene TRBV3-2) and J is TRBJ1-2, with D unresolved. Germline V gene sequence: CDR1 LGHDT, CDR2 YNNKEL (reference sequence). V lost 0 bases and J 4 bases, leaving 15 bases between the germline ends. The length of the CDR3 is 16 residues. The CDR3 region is CASSQDFPLRSYGYTF. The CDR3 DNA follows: TGTGCCAGCAGCCAAGATTTTCCTTTGCGAAGCTATGGCTACACCTTC.

In nucleotides, the CDR3 is TGTGCCAGCAGCTTAGGACAGTTCAATGAGCAGTTCTTC. Its protein product is CASSLGQFNEQFF. The chain links TRBV11-2 to TRBJ2-1; weak D call: TRBD1 (5 bases). The CDR3 has 13 amino acids. Trimming shortened V by 1 base and J by 6 bases, and 7 bases separated the two germline ends. CDR1 is SGHAT and CDR2 is FQNNGV in the germline V gene.

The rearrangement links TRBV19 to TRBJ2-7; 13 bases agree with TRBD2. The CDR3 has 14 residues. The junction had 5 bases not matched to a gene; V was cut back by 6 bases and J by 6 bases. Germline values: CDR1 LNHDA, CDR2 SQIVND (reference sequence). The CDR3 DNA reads TGTGCCAGTAGGTGGACTAGCGGGAGCCCCGAGCAGTACTTC. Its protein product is CASRWTSGSPEQYF. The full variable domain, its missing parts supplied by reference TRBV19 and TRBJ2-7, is DGGITQSPKYLFRKEGQNVTLSCEQNLNHDAMYWYRQDPGQGLRLIYYSQIVNDFQKGDIAEGYSVSREKKESFPLTVTSAQKNPTAFYLCASRWTSGSPEQYFGPGTRLTVT.

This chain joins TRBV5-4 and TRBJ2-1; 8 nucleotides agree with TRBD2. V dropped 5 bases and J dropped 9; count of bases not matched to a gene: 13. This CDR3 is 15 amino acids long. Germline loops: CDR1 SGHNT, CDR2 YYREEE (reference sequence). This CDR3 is CASRPPGTRDGEQFF. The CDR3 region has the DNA TGTGCCAGCAGACCACCCGGGACTAGAGACGGTGAGCAGTTCTTC.

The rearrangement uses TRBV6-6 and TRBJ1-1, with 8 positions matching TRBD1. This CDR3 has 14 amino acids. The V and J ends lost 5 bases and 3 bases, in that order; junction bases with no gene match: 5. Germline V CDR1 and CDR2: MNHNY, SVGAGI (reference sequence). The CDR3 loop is CASSRYRGDTEAFF. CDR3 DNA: TGTGCCAGCAGTCGGTACAGGGGGGACACTGAAGCTTTCTTT.

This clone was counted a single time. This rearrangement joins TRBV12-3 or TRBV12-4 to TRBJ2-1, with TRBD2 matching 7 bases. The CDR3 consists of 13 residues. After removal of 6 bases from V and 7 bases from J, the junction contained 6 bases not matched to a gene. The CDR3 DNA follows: TGTGCCAGCAGAACCGGGACTAAAAATGAGCAGTTCTTC. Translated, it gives CASRTGTKNEQFF.

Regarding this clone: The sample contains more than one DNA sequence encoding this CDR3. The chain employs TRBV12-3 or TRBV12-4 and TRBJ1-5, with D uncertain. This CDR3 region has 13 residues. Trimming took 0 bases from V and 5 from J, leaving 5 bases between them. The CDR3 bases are TGTGCCAGCAGTTTAGCGGGCTATCAGCCCCAGCATTTT. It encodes CASSLAGYQPQHF.

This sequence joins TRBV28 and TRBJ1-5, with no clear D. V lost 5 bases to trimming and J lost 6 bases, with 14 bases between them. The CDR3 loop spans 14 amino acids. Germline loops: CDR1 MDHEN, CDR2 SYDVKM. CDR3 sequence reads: CASSRASSRQPQHF. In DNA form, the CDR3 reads TGTGCCAGCAGTCGAGCCTCATCCCGTCAGCCCCAGCATTTT. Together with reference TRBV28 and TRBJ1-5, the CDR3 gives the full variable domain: DVKVTQSSRYLVKRTGEKVFLECVQDMDHENMFWYRQDPGLGLRLIYFSYDVKMKEKGDIPEGYSVSREKKERFSLILESASTNQTSMYLCASSRASSRQPQHFGDGTRLSIL.

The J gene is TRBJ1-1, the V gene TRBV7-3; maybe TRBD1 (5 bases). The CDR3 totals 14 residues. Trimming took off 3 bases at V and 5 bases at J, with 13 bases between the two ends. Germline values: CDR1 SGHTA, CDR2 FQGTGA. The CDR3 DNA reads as TGTGCCAGCAGCTTCTCCGGCGGGGGGACTGAAGCTTTCTTT. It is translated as CASSFSGGGTEAFF.

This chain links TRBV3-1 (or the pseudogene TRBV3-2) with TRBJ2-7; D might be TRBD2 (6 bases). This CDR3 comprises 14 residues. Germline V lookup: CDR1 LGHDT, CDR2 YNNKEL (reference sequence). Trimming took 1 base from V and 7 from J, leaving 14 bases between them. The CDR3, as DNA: TGTGCCAGCAGCCAAGTTGCCGGGGCGGGGGAGCAGTACTTC. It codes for CASSQVAGAGEQYF.

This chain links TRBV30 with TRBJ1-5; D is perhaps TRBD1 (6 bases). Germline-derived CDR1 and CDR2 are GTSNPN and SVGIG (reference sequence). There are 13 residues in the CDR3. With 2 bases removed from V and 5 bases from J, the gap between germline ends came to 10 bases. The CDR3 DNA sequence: TGTGCCTGGAGTACAGGGACCCATCAGCCCCAGCATTTT. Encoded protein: CAWSTGTHQPQHF.

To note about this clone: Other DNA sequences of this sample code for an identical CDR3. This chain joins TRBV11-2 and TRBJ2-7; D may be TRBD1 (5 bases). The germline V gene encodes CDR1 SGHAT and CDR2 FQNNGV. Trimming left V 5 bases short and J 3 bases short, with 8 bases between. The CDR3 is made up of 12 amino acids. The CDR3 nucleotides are TGTGCCAGCAGCACGCAGGGCTACGAGCAGTACTTC. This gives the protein CASSTQGYEQYF.